This T cell receptor beta chain comes out of a study of PD-1 blockade in classical Hodgkin lymphoma. The germline CDR1 and CDR2 sequences are SGHNT and YENEEA. With 5 bases removed from V and 0 bases from J, the gap between germline ends came to 10 bases. The CDR3 is 14 amino acids. The method was immunoSEQ multiplex PCR; TCRdb's version includes in-frame clones alone and lacks a portion of them. The sample contains 57,000 or so clones, 87% of which appear only once. The time point is: cycle 4 day 1 (C4D1), after 6 weeks of nivolumab. Relapses following autologous stem cell transplantation were seen in all patients, with brentuximab vedotin exposure varying.

This clonotype was sampled from a human donor with classical Hodgkin lymphoma. V usage is TRBV11-3 and J usage is TRBJ1-1; TRBD1 is a possible D gene (6 bases). Sequencing was performed on peripheral blood mononuclear cells (PBMCs), taken before the fourth cycle of nivolumab. The CDR3 sequence: CASSPQGLNTEAFF. DNA of the CDR3: TGTGCCAGCAGCCCACAGGGACTGAACACTGAAGCTTTCTTT.